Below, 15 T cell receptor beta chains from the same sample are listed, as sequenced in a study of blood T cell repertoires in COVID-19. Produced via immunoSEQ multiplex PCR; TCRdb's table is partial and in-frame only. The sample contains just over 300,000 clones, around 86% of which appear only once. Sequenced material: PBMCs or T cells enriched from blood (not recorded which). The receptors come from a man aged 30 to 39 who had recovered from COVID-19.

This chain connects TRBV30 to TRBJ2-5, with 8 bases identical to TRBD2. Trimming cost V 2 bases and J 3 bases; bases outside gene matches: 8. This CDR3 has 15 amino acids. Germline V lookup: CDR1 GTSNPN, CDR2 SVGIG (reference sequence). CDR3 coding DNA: TGTGCCTGGAGTCTCCTAGCGGGTCCTGAAGAGACCCAGTACTTC. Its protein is CAWSLLAGPEETQYF.

The CDR3 nucleotides read TGTGCCAGCAGCCAAACTTCAGGGGAGCTGTTTTTT. It is translated as CASSQTSGELFF. The genes are TRBV3-1 (or the pseudogene TRBV3-2) and TRBJ2-2; D ambiguous. Trimming took off 2 bases at V and 8 bases at J, with 6 bases between the two ends. From germline, CDR1 is LGHDT and CDR2 YNNKEL (reference sequence). CDR3 size: 12 residues.

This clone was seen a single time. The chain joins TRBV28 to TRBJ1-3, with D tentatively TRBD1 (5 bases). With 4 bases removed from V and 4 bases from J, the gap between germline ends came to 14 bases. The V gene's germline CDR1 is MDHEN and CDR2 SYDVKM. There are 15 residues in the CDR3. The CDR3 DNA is TGTGCCAGCAGTTACCCGGGGGAGCTAGGAAACACCATATATTTT. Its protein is CASSYPGELGNTIYF. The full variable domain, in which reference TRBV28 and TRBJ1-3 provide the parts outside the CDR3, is DVKVTQSSRYLVKRTGEKVFLECVQDMDHENMFWYRQDPGLGLRLIYFSYDVKMKEKGDIPEGYSVSREKKERFSLILESASTNQTSMYLCASSYPGELGNTIYFGEGSWLTVV.

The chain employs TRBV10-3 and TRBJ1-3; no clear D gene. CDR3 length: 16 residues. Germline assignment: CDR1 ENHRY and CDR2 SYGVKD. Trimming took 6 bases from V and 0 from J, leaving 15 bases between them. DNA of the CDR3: TGTGCCATCAGGGGCTGGGTATCCGGCTCTGGAAACACCATATATTTT. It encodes CAIRGWVSGSGNTIYF.

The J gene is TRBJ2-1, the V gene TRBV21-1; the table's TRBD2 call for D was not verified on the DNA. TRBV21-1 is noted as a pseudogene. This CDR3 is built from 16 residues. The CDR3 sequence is CASTGGLVGFYNEQFF. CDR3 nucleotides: TGTGCCAGCACCGGTGGACTAGTCGGATTTTACAATGAGCAGTTCTTC.

The CDR3 protein is CAWSYRINQPQHF. The CDR3 bases are TGTGCCTGGAGTTACAGAATCAATCAGCCCCAGCATTTT. The chain carries TRBV30 and TRBJ1-5, with unresolved D. Germline assignment: CDR1 GTSNPN and CDR2 SVGIG (reference sequence). V dropped 2 bases and J dropped 3 bases, with 8 bases sitting between them. This CDR3 is 13 amino acids long.

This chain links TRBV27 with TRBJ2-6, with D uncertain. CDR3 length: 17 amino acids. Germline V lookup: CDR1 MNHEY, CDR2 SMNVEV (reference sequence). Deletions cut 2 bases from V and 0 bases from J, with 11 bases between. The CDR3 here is CASSLISGPSGANVLTF. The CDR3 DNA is TGTGCCAGCAGTTTAATCTCAGGTCCCTCTGGGGCCAACGTCCTGACTTTC.

CDR3: CASSIRQGPYEQYF. The DNA for the CDR3 is TGTGCCAGCAGCATAAGACAGGGACCCTACGAGCAGTACTTC. The chain employs TRBV9 and TRBJ2-7; TRBD1 aligns across 7 bases. This CDR3 spans 14 amino acids. Trimming removed 4 bases from V and 2 bases from J; junction bases left unmatched: 6. Looked up from germline, CDR1 is SGDLS and CDR2 is YYNGEE.

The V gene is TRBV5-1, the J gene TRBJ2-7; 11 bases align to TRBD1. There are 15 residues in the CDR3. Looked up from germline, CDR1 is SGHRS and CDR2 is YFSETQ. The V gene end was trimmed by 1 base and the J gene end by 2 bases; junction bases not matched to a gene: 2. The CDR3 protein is CASSLPGQGAYEQYF. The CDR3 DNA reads TGCGCCAGCAGCTTGCCGGGACAGGGGGCCTACGAGCAGTACTTC. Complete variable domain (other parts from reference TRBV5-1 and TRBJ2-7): KAGVTQTPRYLIKTRGQQVTLSCSPISGHRSVSWYQQTPGQGLQFLFEYFSETQRNKGNFPGRFSGRQFSNSRSEMNVSTLELGDSALYLCASSLPGQGAYEQYFGPGTRLTVT.

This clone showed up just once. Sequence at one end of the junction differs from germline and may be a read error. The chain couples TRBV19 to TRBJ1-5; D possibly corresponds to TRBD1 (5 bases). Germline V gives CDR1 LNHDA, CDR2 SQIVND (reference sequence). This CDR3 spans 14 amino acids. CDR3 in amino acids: CAGSHGGSNQPQHF. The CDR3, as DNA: TGTGCCGGTAGTCACGGGGGGTCAAATCAGCCCCAGCATTTT.

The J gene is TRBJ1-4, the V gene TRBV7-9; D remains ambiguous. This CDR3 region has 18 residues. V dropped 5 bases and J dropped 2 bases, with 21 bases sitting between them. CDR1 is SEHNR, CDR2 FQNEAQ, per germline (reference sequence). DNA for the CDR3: TGTGCCAGCAGCCGATTAGGGTCCGGACGAGGGACTAATGAAAAACTGTTTTTT. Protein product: CASSRLGSGRGTNEKLFF.

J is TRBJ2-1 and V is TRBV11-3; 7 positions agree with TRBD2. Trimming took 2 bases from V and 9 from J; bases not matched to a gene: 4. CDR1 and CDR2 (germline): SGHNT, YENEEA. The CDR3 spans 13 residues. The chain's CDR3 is CASSLQGEGEQFF. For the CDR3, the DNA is TGTGCCAGCAGCTTACAAGGGGAGGGTGAGCAGTTCTTC.

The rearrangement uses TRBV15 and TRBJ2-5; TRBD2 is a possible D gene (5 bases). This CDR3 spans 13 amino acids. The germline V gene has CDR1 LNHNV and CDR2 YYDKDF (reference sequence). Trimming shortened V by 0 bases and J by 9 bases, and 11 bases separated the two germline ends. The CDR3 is CATSRDLLEAQYF. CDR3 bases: TGTGCCACCAGCAGAGATCTCCTGGAGGCCCAGTACTTC.

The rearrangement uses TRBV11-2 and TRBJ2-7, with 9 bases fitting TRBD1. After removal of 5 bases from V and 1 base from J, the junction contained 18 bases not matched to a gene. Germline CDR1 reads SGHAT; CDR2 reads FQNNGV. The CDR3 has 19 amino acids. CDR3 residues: CASSTHLGPGQGPSYEQYF. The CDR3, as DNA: TGTGCCAGCAGCACGCACCTTGGCCCGGGACAGGGACCTTCCTACGAGCAGTACTTC.

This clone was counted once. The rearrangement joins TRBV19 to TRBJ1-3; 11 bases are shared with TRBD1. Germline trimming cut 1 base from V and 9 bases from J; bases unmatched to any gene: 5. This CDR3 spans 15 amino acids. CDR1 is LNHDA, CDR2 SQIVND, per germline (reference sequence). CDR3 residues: CASSIVGTGGGTIYF. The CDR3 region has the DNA TGTGCCAGTAGTATAGTTGGGACAGGGGGGGGCACCATATATTTT.